The clone carrying this TCR beta chain came up many times. Its antigen is still unknown. TCR beta CDR3 regions were amplified from RNA transcripts. Carried out on the TCR CDR3, a first-round RT-PCR used the HTBI primer set. TCRdb reprocessed the multiplex PCR reads via MiXCR and lists one record per CDR3 protein. The sample lists hundreds of thousands of distinct CDR3 sequences, about 24% occurring once. The data belong to a study of T cells in Graves' hyperthyroidism and ophthalmopathy. The wider study: Before treatment of any kind, peripheral blood was taken at initial diagnosis. Study results and caveats: Blood also showed most of the thyroid clonotypes that were expanded above 0.001. Model-based prediction identified ophthalmopathy a median 6.5 months prior to its onset.

The CDR3 contains 15 residues. With V trimmed by 1 base and J by 2 bases, 6 bases remained unmatched. Germline V gives CDR1 SGHRS, CDR2 YFSETQ. Source material for PBMCs was around 10 ml fresh peripheral blood. The chain uses TRBV5-1 and TRBJ2-7, with 7 nucleotides matching TRBD1. The source material was blood. This TCR was recovered from a middle-aged woman with Graves' ophthalmopathy. Here the CDR3 reads CASSLRSGTAYEQYF. CDR3 sequence (DNA): TGCGCCAGCAGCTTGAGATCCGGGACAGCCTACGAGCAGTACTTC. Combining the CDR3 with reference TRBV5-1 and TRBJ2-7 gives the whole variable domain KAGVTQTPRYLIKTRGQQVTLSCSPISGHRSVSWYQQTPGQGLQFLFEYFSETQRNKGNFPGRFSGRQFSNSRSEMNVSTLELGDSALYLCASSLRSGTAYEQYFGPGTRLTVT.